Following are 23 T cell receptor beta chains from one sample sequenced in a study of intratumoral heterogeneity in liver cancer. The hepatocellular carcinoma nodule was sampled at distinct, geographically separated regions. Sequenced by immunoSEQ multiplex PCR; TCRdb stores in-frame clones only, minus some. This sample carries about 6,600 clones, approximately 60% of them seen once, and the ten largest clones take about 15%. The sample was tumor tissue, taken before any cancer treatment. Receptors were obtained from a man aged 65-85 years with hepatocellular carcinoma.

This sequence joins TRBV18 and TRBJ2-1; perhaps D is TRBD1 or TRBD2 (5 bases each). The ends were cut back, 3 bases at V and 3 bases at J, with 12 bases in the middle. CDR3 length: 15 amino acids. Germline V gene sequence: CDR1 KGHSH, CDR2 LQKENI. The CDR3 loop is CASSPSRDGYNEQFF. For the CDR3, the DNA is TGTGCCAGCTCACCCAGCAGGGACGGCTACAATGAGCAGTTCTTC.

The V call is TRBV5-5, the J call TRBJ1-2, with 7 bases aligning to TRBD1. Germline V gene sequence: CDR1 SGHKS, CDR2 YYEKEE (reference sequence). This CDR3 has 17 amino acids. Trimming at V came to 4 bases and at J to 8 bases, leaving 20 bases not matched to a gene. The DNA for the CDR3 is TGTGCCAGCAGCCATAGCAAGGGGGCAGGATTTAGGGTCGGCTACACCTTC. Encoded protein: CASSHSKGAGFRVGYTF.

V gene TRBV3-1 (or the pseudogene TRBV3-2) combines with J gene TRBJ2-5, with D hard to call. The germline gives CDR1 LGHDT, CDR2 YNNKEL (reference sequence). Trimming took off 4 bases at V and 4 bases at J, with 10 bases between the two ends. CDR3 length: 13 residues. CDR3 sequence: CASSLRGGETQYF. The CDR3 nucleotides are TGTGCCAGCAGCCTCCGCGGCGGAGAGACCCAGTACTTC.

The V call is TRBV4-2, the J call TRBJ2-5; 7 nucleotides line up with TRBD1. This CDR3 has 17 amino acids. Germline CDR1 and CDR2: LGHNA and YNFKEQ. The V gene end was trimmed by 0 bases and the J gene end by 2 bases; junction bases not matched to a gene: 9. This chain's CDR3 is CASSQDFRGGLQETQYF. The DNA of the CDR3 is TGTGCCAGCAGCCAAGATTTTCGAGGGGGCTTACAAGAGACCCAGTACTTC.

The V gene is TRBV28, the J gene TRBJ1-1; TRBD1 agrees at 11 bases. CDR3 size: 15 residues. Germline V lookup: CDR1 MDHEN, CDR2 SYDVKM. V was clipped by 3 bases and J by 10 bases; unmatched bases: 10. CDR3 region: CASSFRGQGASVAFF. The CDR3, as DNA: TGTGCCAGCAGTTTCCGAGGACAGGGGGCCTCGGTAGCTTTCTTT.

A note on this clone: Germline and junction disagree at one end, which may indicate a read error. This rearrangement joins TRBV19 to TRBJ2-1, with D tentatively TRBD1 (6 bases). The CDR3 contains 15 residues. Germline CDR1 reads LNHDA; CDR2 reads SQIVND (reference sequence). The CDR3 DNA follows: TGTGCCAGCAGTACAGGGACAAGCCGCTACAATGAGCAGTTCTTC. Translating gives CASSTGTSRYNEQFF.

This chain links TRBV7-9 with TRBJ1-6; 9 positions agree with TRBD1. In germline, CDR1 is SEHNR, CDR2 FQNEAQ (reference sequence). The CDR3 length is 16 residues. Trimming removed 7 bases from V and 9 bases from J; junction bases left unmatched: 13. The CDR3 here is CASTMTGGSFSSPLHF. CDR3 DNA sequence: TGTGCCAGCACCATGACAGGGGGAAGTTTCTCTTCACCCCTCCACTTT.

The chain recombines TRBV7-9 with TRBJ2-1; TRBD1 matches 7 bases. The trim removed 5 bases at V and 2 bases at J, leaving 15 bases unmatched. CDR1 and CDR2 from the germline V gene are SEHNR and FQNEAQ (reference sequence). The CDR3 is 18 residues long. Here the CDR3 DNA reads TGTGCCAGCAGCCCCAGTCCGGTAGGGGGCAGGACCTACAATGAGCAGTTCTTC. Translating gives CASSPSPVGGRTYNEQFF.

CDR3 protein: CASSPPLAGVYEQYF. In nucleotides, the CDR3 is TGTGCCAGCAGCCCTCCCCTAGCGGGGGTCTACGAGCAGTACTTC. The chain recombines TRBV2 with TRBJ2-7, with 10 bases lining up with TRBD2. Germline lookup yields CDR1 SNHLY and CDR2 FYNNEI. This CDR3 has 15 residues. V lost 6 bases, J lost 3 bases, and 8 bases stayed unmatched.

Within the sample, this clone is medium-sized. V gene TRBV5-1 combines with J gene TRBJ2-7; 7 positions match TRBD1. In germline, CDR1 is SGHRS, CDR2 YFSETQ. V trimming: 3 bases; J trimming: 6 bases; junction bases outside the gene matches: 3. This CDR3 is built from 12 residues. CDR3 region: CASSSTGREQYV. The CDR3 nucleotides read TGCGCCAGCAGCTCGACAGGGCGCGAGCAGTACGTC.

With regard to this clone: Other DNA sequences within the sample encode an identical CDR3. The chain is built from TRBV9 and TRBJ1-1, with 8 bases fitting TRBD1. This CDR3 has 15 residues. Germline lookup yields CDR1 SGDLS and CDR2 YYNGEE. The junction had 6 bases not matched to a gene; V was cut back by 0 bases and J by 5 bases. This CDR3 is CASSVDGTGGTEAFF. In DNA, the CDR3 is TGTGCCAGCAGCGTAGACGGTACAGGGGGTACTGAAGCTTTCTTT.

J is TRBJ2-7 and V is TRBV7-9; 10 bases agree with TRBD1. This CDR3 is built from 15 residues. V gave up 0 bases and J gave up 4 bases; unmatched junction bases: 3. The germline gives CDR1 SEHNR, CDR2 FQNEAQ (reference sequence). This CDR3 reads CASSLALGQGYEQYF. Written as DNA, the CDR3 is TGTGCCAGCAGCTTAGCGCTGGGACAGGGGTACGAGCAGTACTTC.

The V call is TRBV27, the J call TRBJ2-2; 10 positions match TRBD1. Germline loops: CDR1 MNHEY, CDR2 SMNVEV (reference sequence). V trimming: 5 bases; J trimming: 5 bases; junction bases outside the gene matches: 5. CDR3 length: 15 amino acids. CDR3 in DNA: TGTGCCAGCAGTAACAGACAGGGGGCTACCGGGGAGCTGTTTTTT. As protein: CASSNRQGATGELFF.

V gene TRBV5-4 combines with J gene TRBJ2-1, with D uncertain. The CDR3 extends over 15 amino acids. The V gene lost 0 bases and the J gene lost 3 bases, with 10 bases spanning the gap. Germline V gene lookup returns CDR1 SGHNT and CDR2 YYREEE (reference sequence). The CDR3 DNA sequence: TGTGCCAGCAGCTTGGCAAACCGCGGCTACAATGAGCAGTTCTTC. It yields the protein CASSLANRGYNEQFF.

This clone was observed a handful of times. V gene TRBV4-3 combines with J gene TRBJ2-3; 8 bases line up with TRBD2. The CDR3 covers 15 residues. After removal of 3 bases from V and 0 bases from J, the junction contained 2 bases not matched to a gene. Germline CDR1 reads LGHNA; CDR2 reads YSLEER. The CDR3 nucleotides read TGCGCCAGCAGCCAGGCGGGGGGTAGCACAGATACGCAGTATTTT. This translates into CASSQAGGSTDTQYF.

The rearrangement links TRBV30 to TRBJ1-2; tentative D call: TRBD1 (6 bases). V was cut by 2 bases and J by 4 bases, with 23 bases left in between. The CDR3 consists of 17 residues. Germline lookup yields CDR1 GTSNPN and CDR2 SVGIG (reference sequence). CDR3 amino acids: CAWSRSGHKKESYGYTF. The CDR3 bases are TGTGCCTGGAGTAGATCGGGACATAAGAAGGAGAGCTATGGCTACACCTTC.

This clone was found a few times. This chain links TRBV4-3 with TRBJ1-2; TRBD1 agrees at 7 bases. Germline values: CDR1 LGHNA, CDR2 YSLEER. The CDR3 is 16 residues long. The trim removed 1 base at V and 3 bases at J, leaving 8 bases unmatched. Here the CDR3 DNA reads TGCGCCAGCAGCCAAGGGGGGGGACAGTACCACTATGGCTACACCTTC. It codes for CASSQGGGQYHYGYTF.

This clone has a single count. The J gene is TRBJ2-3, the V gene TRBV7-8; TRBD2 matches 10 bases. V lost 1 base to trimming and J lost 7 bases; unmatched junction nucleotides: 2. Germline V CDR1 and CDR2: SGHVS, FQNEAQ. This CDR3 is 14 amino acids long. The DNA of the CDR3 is TGTGCCAGCAGCTTAGTTAGCGGGGGGTATACGCAGTATTTT. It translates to CASSLVSGGYTQYF.

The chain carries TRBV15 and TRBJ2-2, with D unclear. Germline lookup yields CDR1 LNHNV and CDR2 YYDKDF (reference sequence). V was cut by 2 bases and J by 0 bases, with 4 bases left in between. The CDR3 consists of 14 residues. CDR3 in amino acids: CATSRPPNTGELFF. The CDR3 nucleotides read TGTGCCACCAGCAGACCTCCGAACACCGGGGAGCTGTTTTTT.

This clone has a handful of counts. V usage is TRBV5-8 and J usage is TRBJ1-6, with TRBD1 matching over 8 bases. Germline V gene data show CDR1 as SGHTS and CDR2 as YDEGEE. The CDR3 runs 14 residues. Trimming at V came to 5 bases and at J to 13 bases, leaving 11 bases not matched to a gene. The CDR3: CASRKGQGQAPLHF. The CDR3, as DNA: TGTGCCAGCAGAAAAGGACAGGGCCAAGCGCCCCTCCACTTT.

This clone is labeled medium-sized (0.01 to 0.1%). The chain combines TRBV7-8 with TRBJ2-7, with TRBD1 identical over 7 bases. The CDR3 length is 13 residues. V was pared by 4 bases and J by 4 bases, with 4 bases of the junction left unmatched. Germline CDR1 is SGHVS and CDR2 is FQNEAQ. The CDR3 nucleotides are TGTGCCAGCAGCTATGGGACAGTATACGAGCAGTACTTC. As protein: CASSYGTVYEQYF.

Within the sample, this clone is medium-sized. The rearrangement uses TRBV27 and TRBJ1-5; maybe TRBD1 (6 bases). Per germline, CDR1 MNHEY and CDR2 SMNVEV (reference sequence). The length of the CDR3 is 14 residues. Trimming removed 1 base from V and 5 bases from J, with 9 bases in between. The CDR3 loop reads CASSLFRGHQPQHF. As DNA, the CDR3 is TGTGCCAGCAGTTTATTCAGGGGCCATCAGCCCCAGCATTTT.

The CDR3 loop reads CASSLRTSGGTNTGELFF. The DNA for the CDR3 is TGCGCCAGCAGCTTACGGACTAGCGGGGGGACGAACACCGGGGAGCTGTTTTTT. The chain joins TRBV5-1 to TRBJ2-2; 14 nucleotides agree with TRBD2. The CDR3 extends over 18 amino acids. Germline CDR1 and CDR2: SGHRS and YFSETQ. V shed 2 bases and J 0 bases; nucleotides not matched to a gene: 3.